This T cell receptor beta chain originates from a study of cytomegalovirus exposure and HLA in healthy donors. With 60 Vbeta and 13 Jbeta primers, the PCR was carried out. Profiled with immunoSEQ multiplex PCR; TCRdb holds only in-frame clones, not every one. The top ten clones hold approximately 2.4% of a sample with around 110,000 clones, roughly 80% of them seen once. Germline V gives CDR1 GTSNPN, CDR2 SVGIG (reference sequence). V dropped 1 base and J dropped 5; count of bases not matched to a gene: 4. The CDR3 is made up of 14 amino acids. The receptor was isolated from a man aged 25-40 years in good health and CMV-seropositive. Sequences were obtained from PBMCs. This chain joins TRBV30 and TRBJ2-7; 11 positions match TRBD1. CDR3 sequence: CAWSGTGGFHEQYF. CDR3 nucleotide sequence: TGTGCCTGGAGTGGGACAGGGGGCTTCCACGAGCAGTACTTC.